These 22 T cell receptor beta chains came from one sample sequenced in a study of post-analysis software for immune sequencing data. Overall study results and limits: Included in a set of four or five TRBV segments more frequent in patients than controls were TRBV5-6, TRBV5-1 and TRBV20-1.

Their antigens remain unidentified. Every TCR beta cDNA library bore unique molecular identifiers. TCRdb passed the PCR reads through MiXCR, listing each CDR3 protein once. Altogether fewer than 850,000 distinct CDR3 sequences are present, 40% to 55% being singletons, with the ten largest covering just under 5%. The source material was blood. The receptors were gathered from a girl between 5 and 17 years old with multiple sclerosis.

The chain combines TRBV7-9 with TRBJ2-1; no clear D gene. Germline V gene data show CDR1 as SEHNR and CDR2 as FQNEAQ (reference sequence). The CDR3 is 13 amino acids. V lost 5 bases, J lost 10 bases, and 15 bases lay in between. The CDR3 DNA is TGTGCCAGCAGCCCAAGTACAGAAGAGGAGCAGTTCTTC. Protein product: CASSPSTEEEQFF.

The V call is TRBV19, the J call TRBJ2-1; perhaps TRBD2 as D (6 bases). V dropped 1 base and J dropped 6 bases, with 16 bases sitting between them. The CDR3 loop spans 16 amino acids. Germline V gene data show CDR1 as LNHDA and CDR2 as SQIVND (reference sequence). The CDR3 spells CASSIVGGWEANEQFF. In DNA, the CDR3 is TGTGCCAGTAGTATAGTAGGCGGCTGGGAGGCCAATGAGCAGTTCTTC.

This chain uses TRBV3-1 with TRBJ1-2, with 7 bases fitting TRBD1. Per the germline V gene, CDR1 is LGHDT and CDR2 is YNNKEL (reference sequence). This CDR3 has 15 amino acids. Losses at the gene ends were 3 bases for V and 4 bases for J; bases not matched to a gene: 8. The CDR3 loop reads CASSHTGATLYGYTF. CDR3 bases: TGTGCCAGCAGCCACACAGGGGCCACACTCTATGGCTACACCTTC.

The chain couples TRBV20-1 to TRBJ2-1; D may match TRBD1 or TRBD2 (5 bases each). This CDR3 region has 13 residues. Germline CDR1 DFQATT, CDR2 SNEGSKA (reference sequence). With 3 bases removed from V and 16 bases from J, the gap between germline ends came to 22 bases. The CDR3 loop reads CSASWASGPGKFF. The CDR3 bases are TGCAGTGCTAGTTGGGCTTCGGGGCCCGGGAAATTCTTC.

This clonotype was detected only a few times. This rearrangement joins TRBV7-6 to TRBJ1-2, with TRBD1 matching 11 bases. Germline V gene lookup returns CDR1 SGHVS and CDR2 FNYEAQ. This CDR3 spans 16 amino acids. The ends lost 4 bases at V and 2 bases at J; junction bases unmatched: 6. CDR3 coding DNA: TGTGCCAGCAGCTCCGGACAGGGGGCGCAGAACTATGGCTACACCTTC. Translation: CASSSGQGAQNYGYTF.

This chain joins TRBV7-2 and TRBJ2-7, with TRBD2 matching 10 bases. V lost 4 bases, J lost 7 bases, and 4 bases stayed unmatched. The CDR3 runs 13 residues. The germline V gene encodes CDR1 SGHTA and CDR2 FQGNSA. The CDR3 DNA sequence: TGTGCCAGCAGCTCTAATAGCGGGAGGGAGCAGTACTTC. Its translation: CASSSNSGREQYF.

About this clonotype: An end of the junction does not agree with germline; a read error may underlie this. V and J are TRBV12-3 or TRBV12-4 and TRBJ2-4; the D gene could be TRBD1 or TRBD2 (5 bases each). This CDR3 spans 13 amino acids. The CDR3 here is CACSDLGREEQYF. CDR3 bases: TGTGCCTGCAGCGATTTGGGACGGGAAGAGCAGTACTTC.

This chain uses TRBV28 with TRBJ1-1; the D is unclear. Trimming cost V 8 bases and J 0 bases, with 10 bases left between them. Germline V lookup: CDR1 MDHEN, CDR2 SYDVKM. The CDR3 sequence is 13 residues long. CDR3 nucleotide sequence: TGTGCCAGCTCAGTCCTCGTGAACACTGAAGCTTTCTTT. This translates into CASSVLVNTEAFF. The complete variable domain, with remaining parts taken from reference TRBV28 and TRBJ1-1, reads DVKVTQSSRYLVKRTGEKVFLECVQDMDHENMFWYRQDPGLGLRLIYFSYDVKMKEKGDIPEGYSVSREKKERFSLILESASTNQTSMYLCASSVLVNTEAFFGQGTRLTVV.

The gene calls are TRBV7-9 and TRBJ2-7; D possibly uses TRBD1 or TRBD2 (5 bases each). V lost 4 bases and J lost 5, with 18 bases in between. This CDR3 has 15 residues. Germline V gene data show CDR1 as SEHNR and CDR2 as FQNEAQ (reference sequence). The CDR3 DNA sequence: TGTGCCAGCAGCTCCCCCGGGGCCCCATCGGACGAGCAGTACTTC. It codes for CASSSPGAPSDEQYF.

The chain recombines TRBV29-1 with TRBJ2-1; no clear D. Trimming removed 7 bases from V and 4 bases from J, with 20 bases in between. The CDR3 contains 15 residues. The germline V gene encodes CDR1 SQVTM and CDR2 ANQGSEA. CDR3 region: CSAPGRSSPYNEQFF. CDR3 DNA sequence: TGCAGCGCCCCCGGCAGGTCCTCCCCGTACAATGAGCAGTTCTTC.

The rearrangement uses TRBV10-3 and TRBJ1-1, with 8 bases fitting TRBD1. There are 14 residues in the CDR3. CDR1 is ENHRY and CDR2 is SYGVKD in the germline V gene. The V segment lost 7 bases and the J segment 5 bases; nucleotides outside the gene matches: 9. Here the CDR3 reads CAITHDRGGTEAFF. CDR3 coding DNA: TGTGCCATCACACACGACAGGGGTGGGACTGAAGCTTTCTTT.

The sample holds a few counts of this clonotype. The CDR3 protein is CASSYSSSGLAVQYF. In DNA form, the CDR3 reads TGTGCCAGCAGTTACTCGTCGTCGGGACTAGCGGTGCAGTACTTC. This chain joins TRBV6-5 and TRBJ2-7; 11 bases are a match to TRBD2. Germline V lookup: CDR1 MNHEY, CDR2 SVGAGI. The CDR3 totals 15 residues. The V gene end was trimmed by 0 bases and the J gene end by 9 bases; junction bases not matched to a gene: 7.

This rearrangement joins TRBV9 to TRBJ2-3; no clear D gene. The CDR3 is 13 residues long. CDR1 is SGDLS, CDR2 YYNGEE, per germline. V gave up 3 bases and J gave up 2 bases, with 7 bases separating them. CDR3 DNA: TGTGCCAGCAGCGGACTTCCCACAGATACGCAGTATTTT. Translation: CASSGLPTDTQYF.

This clonotype has a single count. The gene calls are TRBV5-1 and TRBJ2-5, with 11 bases identical to TRBD2. J lost 5 bases, V lost 0 bases, and 3 bases had no gene match. The CDR3 covers 15 residues. CDR1 is SGHRS and CDR2 is YFSETQ in the germline V gene. The CDR3 bases are TGCGCCAGCAGCTTGGGACTAGCGGGAATGGAGACCCAGTACTTC. It yields the protein CASSLGLAGMETQYF.

The chain carries TRBV7-2 and TRBJ2-1; TRBD1 aligns across 9 bases. The CDR3 loop spans 16 amino acids. The J segment lost 7 bases and the V segment lost 6 bases, leaving 13 bases of the junction unmatched. The germline CDR1 and CDR2 sequences are SGHTA and FQGNSA. The CDR3: CASSGVRGQGRNEQFF. The CDR3 region has the DNA TGTGCCAGCAGTGGGGTACGGGGACAGGGTCGGAATGAGCAGTTCTTC.

The chain is built from TRBV6-5 and TRBJ2-1; 8 bases are shared with TRBD2. The germline CDR1 and CDR2 sequences are MNHEY and SVGAGI. The J segment lost 9 bases and the V segment lost 9 bases, leaving 10 bases of the junction unmatched. This CDR3 comprises 13 residues. The CDR3 nucleotides are TGTGCCAGTAGTGGGCTAGCGGGTAGTGAGCAGTTCTTC. Protein: CASSGLAGSEQFF.

This chain uses TRBV7-2 with TRBJ1-4; no definite D call. V gave up 4 bases and J gave up 6 bases, with 9 bases separating them. Per germline, CDR1 SGHTA and CDR2 FQGNSA. The CDR3 extends over 13 amino acids. The CDR3: CASSYRSDEKLFF. The DNA of the CDR3 is TGTGCCAGCAGCTATCGCAGCGATGAAAAACTGTTTTTT.

This clonotype was observed many times. The chain recombines TRBV12-3 or TRBV12-4 with TRBJ2-1, with D possibly TRBD2 on 6 matching bases. V lost 5 bases, J lost 6 bases, and 11 bases lay in between. The CDR3 spans 13 residues. CDR3 residues: CASSMTRTNEQFF. The CDR3 DNA is TGTGCCAGCAGTATGACTAGGACCAATGAGCAGTTCTTC.

The CDR3 coding sequence is TGCGCCAGCAGCTTTTCAGCTACCCAGTACTTC. This encodes CASSFSATQYF. This sequence joins TRBV5-1 and TRBJ2-7, with D uncertain. Germline V lookup: CDR1 SGHRS, CDR2 YFSETQ. This CDR3 spans 11 amino acids. V was shortened by 2 bases and J by 10 bases, with 10 bases between the two germline ends.

The chain is built from TRBV6-1 and TRBJ2-1; the match to TRBD2 covers 8 bases. This CDR3 comprises 18 residues. The J segment lost 0 bases and the V segment lost 5 bases, leaving 12 bases of the junction unmatched. Germline V CDR1 and CDR2: MNHNS, SASEGT. The CDR3 bases are TGTGCCAGCAGTCCAGGGAGCGGGAGAGTCAGCTCCTACAATGAGCAGTTCTTC. Protein sequence: CASSPGSGRVSSYNEQFF.

This chain links TRBV4-2 with TRBJ2-5; no reliable D call. CDR3 length: 12 amino acids. The germline CDR1 and CDR2 sequences are LGHNA and YNFKEQ. Trimming shortened V by 4 bases and J by 3 bases, and 6 bases separated the two germline ends. The CDR3 nucleotides are TGTGCCAGCAGCCCGGATGAAGAGACCCAGTACTTC. This encodes CASSPDEETQYF.

The chain uses TRBV5-1 and TRBJ2-3, with 11 bases identical to TRBD2. The CDR3 runs to 15 residues. Germline lookup yields CDR1 SGHRS and CDR2 YFSETQ. With 1 base clipped from V and 4 bases from J, the junction kept 2 bases outside the gene matches. CDR3 coding DNA: TGCGCCAGCAGCTTGACTAGCGGGGGCCCAGATACGCAGTATTTT. This encodes CASSLTSGGPDTQYF.